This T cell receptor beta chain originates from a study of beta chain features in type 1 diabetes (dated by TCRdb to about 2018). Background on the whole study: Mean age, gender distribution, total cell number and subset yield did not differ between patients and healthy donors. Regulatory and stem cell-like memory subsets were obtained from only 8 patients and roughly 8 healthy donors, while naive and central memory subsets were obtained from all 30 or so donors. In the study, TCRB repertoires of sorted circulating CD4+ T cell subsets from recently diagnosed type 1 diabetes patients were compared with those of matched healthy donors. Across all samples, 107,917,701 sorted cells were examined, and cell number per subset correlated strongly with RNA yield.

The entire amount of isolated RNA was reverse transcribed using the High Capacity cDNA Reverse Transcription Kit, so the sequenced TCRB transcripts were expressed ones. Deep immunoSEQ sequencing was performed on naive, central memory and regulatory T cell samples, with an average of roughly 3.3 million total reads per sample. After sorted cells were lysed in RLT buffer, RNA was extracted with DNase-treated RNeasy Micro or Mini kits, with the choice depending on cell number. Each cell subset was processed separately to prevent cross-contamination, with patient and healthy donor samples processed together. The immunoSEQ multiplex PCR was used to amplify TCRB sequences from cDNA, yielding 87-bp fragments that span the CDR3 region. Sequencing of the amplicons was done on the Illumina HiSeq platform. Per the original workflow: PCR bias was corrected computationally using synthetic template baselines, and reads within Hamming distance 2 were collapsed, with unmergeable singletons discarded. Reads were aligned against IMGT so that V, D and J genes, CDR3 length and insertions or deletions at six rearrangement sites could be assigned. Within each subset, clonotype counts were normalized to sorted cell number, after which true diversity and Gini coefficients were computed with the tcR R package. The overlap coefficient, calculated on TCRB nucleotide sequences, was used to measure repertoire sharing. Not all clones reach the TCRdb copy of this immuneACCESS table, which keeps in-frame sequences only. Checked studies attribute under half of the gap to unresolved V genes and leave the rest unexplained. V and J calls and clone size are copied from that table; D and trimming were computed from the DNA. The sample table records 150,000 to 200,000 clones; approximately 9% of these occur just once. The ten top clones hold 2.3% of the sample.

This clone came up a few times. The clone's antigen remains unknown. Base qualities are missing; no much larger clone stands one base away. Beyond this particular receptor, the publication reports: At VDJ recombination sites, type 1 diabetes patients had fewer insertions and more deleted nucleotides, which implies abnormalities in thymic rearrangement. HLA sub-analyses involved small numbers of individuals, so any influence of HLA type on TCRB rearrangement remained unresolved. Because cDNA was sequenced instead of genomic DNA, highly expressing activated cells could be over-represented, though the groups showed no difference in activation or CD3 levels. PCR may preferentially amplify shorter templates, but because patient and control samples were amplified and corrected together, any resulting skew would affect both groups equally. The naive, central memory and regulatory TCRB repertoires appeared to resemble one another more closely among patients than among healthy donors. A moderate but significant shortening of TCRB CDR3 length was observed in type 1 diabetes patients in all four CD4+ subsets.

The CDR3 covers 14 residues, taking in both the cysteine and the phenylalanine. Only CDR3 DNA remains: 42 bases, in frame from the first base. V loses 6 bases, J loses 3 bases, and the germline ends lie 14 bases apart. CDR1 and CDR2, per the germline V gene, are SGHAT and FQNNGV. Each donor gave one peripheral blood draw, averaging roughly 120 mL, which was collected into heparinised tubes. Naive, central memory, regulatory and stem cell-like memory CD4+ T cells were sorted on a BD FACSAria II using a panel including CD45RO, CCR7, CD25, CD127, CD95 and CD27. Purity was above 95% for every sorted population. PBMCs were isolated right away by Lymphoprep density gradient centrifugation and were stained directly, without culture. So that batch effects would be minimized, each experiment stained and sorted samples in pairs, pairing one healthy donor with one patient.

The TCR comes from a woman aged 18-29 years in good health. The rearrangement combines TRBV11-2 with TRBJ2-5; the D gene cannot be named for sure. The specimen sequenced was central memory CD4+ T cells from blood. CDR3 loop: CASSPPARKETQYF. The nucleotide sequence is TGTGCCAGCAGTCCCCCCGCGCGGAAAGAGACCCAGTACTTC.